Included here is one T cell receptor (beta chain) sequence, with context. CD45RO negativity and positive selection for CCR7 defined naive CD8 cells, a population that excluded terminally differentiated effector memory CD45RA+ cells. The data derive from a study of shared clonotypes between healthy human individuals. The protocol was immunoSEQ multiplex PCR, while the TCRdb copy is restricted to in-frame clones and leaves out a portion. The sample consists of under 850,000 clones, 80% to 95% of them appearing once. In germline, CDR1 is SGDLS, CDR2 YYNGEE. The CDR3 is 14 residues long. V dropped 4 bases and J dropped 4 bases, with 14 bases sitting between them.

The rearrangement joins TRBV9 to TRBJ1-2; weak D call: TRBD1 (5 bases). The source of this sequence is a man aged 25 to 40 in good health. Input material: naive CD8+ T cells sorted from blood. In nucleotides, the CDR3 is TGTGCCAGCAGCCCCATCACAGGATTCTATGGCTACACCTTC. It codes for CASSPITGFYGYTF.